This paragraph reports one T cell receptor beta chain. What this receptor recognizes is not known. No per-base quality is available; no much larger clone lies one base away. Preparation of the library involved 5' RACE. For sequencing, an Illumina HiSeq 2500 was employed. The second PCR ran for about 6 to 11 cycles and used a J-beta primer mix along with a sample-barcoded 5' primer. A unique molecular identifier was introduced onto each TCR beta cDNA molecule by a template-switch 5' adaptor carrying 12 random nucleotides. At least 2.5 million CDR3-containing paired-end reads were obtained from each sample. The Mint cDNA synthesis kit, primed by a TRBC-specific oligonucleotide, was used to synthesize first-strand cDNA from all RNA. All cDNA was treated with uracil-DNA glycosylase and then went through a first 18-cycle PCR with the universal primers M1SS and BC2_uni_R. For the original study's pipeline: Normalization of each sample was performed by random selection of 1 million high-quality reads, each carrying a distinct molecular identifier. Reads with shared molecular identifiers were discarded instead of being binned into consensus sequences. MiTCR, run with a Q25 quality threshold and the strictest error-elimination algorithm, handled CDR3 identification, clonotype clustering and error correction. Lower-bound total TCR beta diversity was estimated with a nonparametric unseen species model using Euler transformation. The raw public reads went through TCRdb reprocessing: fastp at Q25, MiXCR clone calling, in-frame beta chains kept. Merged by CDR3 protein, the rows form single entries marked with the most common genes and DNA. Clone size and V and J calls follow TCRdb, not the original study. Counted in this sample were 780,000 or so distinct CDR3 sequences; around a quarter of them appeared once. Under 4.5% of the sample rests with the top ten.

This record comes from a study of blood T cells in healthy people across ages (dated by TCRdb to the mid-2010s). For the study in its entirety: Template switching captured roughly one uniquely barcoded TCR beta cDNA molecule per two T cells in model experiments. For two donors (one aged 18 to 29 and one aged 80 or older), the study analyzed two additional independent replicas of 1 million unique cDNA reads from the same blood draw. The study measured age-related changes in TCR beta repertoire diversity using deep sequencing normalized with unique cDNA molecular identifiers. The donors were split into four age groups: young (average 16 years), middle-aged (about 40), aged (roughly 60) and long-lived (approximately 80).

Beyond this particular receptor, the publication reports: Compared with the aged group, more naive CD4+ T cells, fewer expanded clones and increased TCR diversity were shown by the long-lived group, suggesting age selection. Estimates of total diversity based on one million sequenced T cells were considered lower bounds and underestimates. Because donor CMV infection status was unknown, age-related changes in expanded clonotypes were potentially confounded. Observed TCR beta diversity per million T cells fell roughly linearly with age, and a significant reduction was already apparent by age around 36. Bulk unsorted PBMC profiling prevented conclusive comparison of naive and antigen-experienced compartments. There was a strong correlation between observed TCR beta diversity and the percentage of naive T cells measured by flow cytometry.

Between the V and J ends, shortened by 0 bases and 6 bases respectively, the junction contains 15 bases. The CDR3 runs 15 amino acids, cysteine and phenylalanine included. Only the CDR3 region is kept as DNA, spanning 45 bases read in frame from base 1. From a lookup of the germline V gene, CDR1 and CDR2 are LGHNA and YNFKEQ. Donors were about 36 systemically healthy Caucasian individuals from Russia aged roughly 6 to 90 years. Each donor gave ten milliliters of peripheral blood, drawn into EDTA-treated Vacutainer tubes. Ficoll-Paque density-gradient centrifugation was used to isolate PBMCs, with at least 7 million per sample. Trizol reagent was used to extract total RNA from the PBMCs, yielding at least 5.5 micrograms per sample. For every donor, an aliquot of PBMCs went through flow cytometry to measure the percentages of naive CD45RAhigh/CD27high T cells. The same specimen was also included in a second study, on T cells of mothers and their children. The second investigation adds: Nine systemically healthy Caucasian individuals, comprising three mothers and their six children, were included as donors. cDNA synthesis consumed the entire amount of extracted RNA, loaded at about 1.6 ug RNA in each 15 ul reaction. Sample barcodes and 2-4 random nucleotides were added via the M1S primer in the second PCR. Over 9.5 million TCR beta CDR3 reads were obtained for each mother, and around 3 million reads were obtained for each child. In both related and unrelated pairs, thymic selection shapes the output of TCR recombination in a similar way, with inherited differences having only a minor effect. Normalized repertoire overlap in related mother-child pairs was always slightly higher than in unrelated mother-child pairs, but the difference was never significant. With a sensitivity of about 100 clones per million clonotypes, no persistent microchimeric T cell clones were detected. To look for features that set related mother-child pairs apart from unrelated individuals, the researchers ran deep NGS to compare the TCR beta repertoires of mothers and children. On average, the children were about 10 +/- 4 years old, while the mothers were around 40 +/- 4 years old. After adapters were ligated using NEBNext reagents, the libraries underwent 100+100 nt paired-end sequencing on an Illumina HiSeq 2000. To prevent cross-contamination, the mother and child libraries were prepared a month apart and were sequenced in separate runs. Each donor had between roughly 500,000 and 2,100,000 distinct TCR beta clonotypes identified. Naive TCR beta clonotypes were estimated from low-frequency clonotypes matched to each donor's FACS-determined naive share, without sorting.

Sequences were obtained from blood. This clonotype was sampled from a boy aged 5-17 years in good health. Recombination connected TRBV4-2 to TRBJ2-7; 5 matching bases give a weak D call of TRBD1. The DNA sequence is given as TGTGCCAGCAGCCAAGACAGCGACAGCCGTGGCGAGCAGTACTTC. It specifies CASSQDSDSRGEQYF.